Listed below are T cell receptor beta chains from one sample, sequenced in a study of blood T cell repertoires in COVID-19. Method: immunoSEQ multiplex PCR; TCRdb's copy keeps in-frame clones and lacks some. Altogether hundreds of thousands of clones are present, around 90% being singletons, with the ten largest covering about 1%. The sequencing sample was made of PBMCs or T cells enriched from blood (not recorded which). The receptors were gathered from a woman in her 30s who had recovered from COVID-19. Each CDR3 is given with its conserved first and last residue. A D gene is named only where the DNA matches it firmly. Clone size appears in some rows only: once, few, many, or a class for an expanded clone.

TRBV10-3	TRBJ1-5	NA	TRBD1	TGTGCCATCAGTCTGACCGGGACAGGGAGCAATCAGCCCCAGCATTTT	CAISLTGTGSNQPQHF
TRBV27	TRBJ2-1	NA	TRBD2	TGTGCCAGCAGTATGCGGGAGTTTGGTGAGCAGTTCTTC	CASSMREFGEQFF
TRBV2	TRBJ2-4	few	NA	TGTGCCAGCAGTGAAGCGGGTTTGACGGAGGACTTAGCCAAAAACATTCAGTACTTC	CASSEAGLTEDLAKNIQYF
TRBV7-8	TRBJ2-1	once	TRBD2	TGTGCCAGCAGCTTAGAGGCTAGCGGGGCCTACAATGAGCAGTTCTTC	CASSLEASGAYNEQFF
TRBV28	TRBJ2-5	NA	NA	TGTGCCAGCAGTTTATCTCTAGCAGGAGAGACCCAGTACTTC	CASSLSLAGETQYF
TRBV4-2	TRBJ1-4	once	TRBD1	TGTGCCAGCAGCCAAGCGATCACCGGGACAGAATTTGAAAAACTGTTTTTT	CASSQAITGTEFEKLFF
TRBV6-2/TRBV6-3	TRBJ1-5	NA	TRBD1	TGTGCCAGCAGTCACAGGGGGCAGGAGGGTCAGCCCCAGCATTTT	CASSHRGQEGQPQHF
TRBV27	TRBJ2-7	NA	TRBD2	TGTGCCAGCAGTTTAAGGGGTAGGACTAGCGGGACCGAGCAGTACTTC	CASSLRGRTSGTEQYF
TRBV5-1	TRBJ1-3	NA	TRBD1	TGCGCCAGCAGCTTGTTGGCAGGGGGCGGCTCTGGAAACACCATATATTTT	CASSLLAGGGSGNTIYF
TRBV27	TRBJ2-5	NA	NA	TGTGCCAGCCGACAAAGCGGGGAGACCCAGTACTTC	CASRQSGETQYF
TRBV30	TRBJ2-1	NA	TRBD1	TGTGCCTGGAGTGTAGGCGTGGGGACAGGCCTCAATGAGCAGTTCTTC	CAWSVGVGTGLNEQFF
TRBV27	TRBJ1-2	NA	NA	TGTGCCAGCAGTGGGGGGAACTTTGGCTACACCTTC	CASSGGNFGYTF
TRBV30	TRBJ2-2	NA	TRBD1	TGTGCCTGGAGTGTAGGCACAGGGGACGCCGGGGAGCTGTTTTTT	CAWSVGTGDAGELFF
TRBV3-1/TRBV3-2	TRBJ2-5	NA	NA	TGTGCCAGCAGCACCCGGGACAGCGGGTTCCGGACCCAGTACTTC	CASSTRDSGFRTQYF
TRBV2	TRBJ2-5	NA	TRBD2	TGTGCCAGCAGTGGGCTTAGCGGGAACCAAGAGACCCAGTACTTC	CASSGLSGNQETQYF
TRBV30	TRBJ2-1	NA	TRBD2	TGTGCCTGGAGTGTGCTGAGCGGGGGAAGCTCCTACAATGAGCAGTTCTTC	CAWSVLSGGSSYNEQFF
TRBV7-2	TRBJ1-2	NA	NA	TGTGCCAGCAGCCAGACATTTCCTAACTATGGCTACACCTTC	CASSQTFPNYGYTF
TRBV5-1	TRBJ1-2	NA	NA	TGCGCCAGCAGCTTGGGGGACATGGGCGACTATGGCTACACCTTC	CASSLGDMGDYGYTF
TRBV5-4	TRBJ2-3	NA	TRBD2	TGTGCCAGCAGCCGAGCGGGGGGGCGATTAGATACGCAGTATTTT	CASSRAGGRLDTQYF
TRBV6-2/TRBV6-3	TRBJ1-1	NA	NA	TGTGCCAGCAGTTACCCCCAACCTGAACAGATCGCCGACACTGAAGCTTTCTTT	CASSYPQPEQIADTEAFF
TRBV28	TRBJ1-6	NA	NA	TGTGCCAGCAGTTTTGTCCGAGGCGCTTCCTATAATTCACCCCTCCACTTT	CASSFVRGASYNSPLHF
TRBV10-3	TRBJ1-3	NA	NA	TGTGCCTCCTCCCACGGGTTCTCTGGAAACACCATATATTTT	CASSHGFSGNTIYF
TRBV28	TRBJ1-5	NA	TRBD1	TGTGCCAGCAGTTCAAACCCCGGGACAGGGGAAGGACCCCAGCATTTT	CASSSNPGTGEGPQHF
TRBV14	TRBJ1-1	NA	NA	TGTGCCAGCTCCTTTTTCCTTGGCCCCGAAGCTTTCTTT	CASSFFLGPEAFF
TRBV7-2	TRBJ1-6	NA	NA	TGTGCCAGCAGCTTAGACAGGGCGAACTCCTATAATTCACCCCTCCACTTT	CASSLDRANSYNSPLHF
TRBV12-3/TRBV12-4	TRBJ1-1	NA	NA	TGTGCCAGCACCCAACCGGGTAATCGTGAAGCTTTCTTT	CASTQPGNREAFF
TRBV5-5	TRBJ1-2	NA	NA	TGTGCCAGCAGCTTCGGGGTTCAAGGCTATGGCTACACCTTC	CASSFGVQGYGYTF
TRBV11-2	TRBJ2-7	NA	NA	TGTGCCAGCAGCTCCGGACAGCGTCTATCCGACGAGCAGTACTTC	CASSSGQRLSDEQYF
TRBV5-6	TRBJ2-7	NA	NA	TGTGCCAGCAGCTTGGCGGCGGGTAGGGCTTTCTACGAGCAGTACTTC	CASSLAAGRAFYEQYF
TRBV6-5	TRBJ1-2	NA	NA	TGTGCCAGCAGTTACTCGAAACTGAATAACTATGGCTACACCTTC	CASSYSKLNNYGYTF
TRBV29-1	TRBJ1-1	NA	NA	TGCAGCGTTGTTAAGAGCATGAACACTGAAGCTTTCTTT	CSVVKSMNTEAFF
TRBV28	TRBJ2-1	NA	NA	TGTGCCAGCACCCAGGGGTTTACCGATGAGCAGTTCTTC	CASTQGFTDEQFF
TRBV9	TRBJ2-1	NA	NA	TGTGCCAGCAGCGTGACGGGGGAACCCTACAATGAGCAGTTCTTC	CASSVTGEPYNEQFF
TRBV14	TRBJ1-1	NA	NA	TGTGCCAGCAGCCAGCAGCCGGGACTGGGGACTGAAGCTTTCTTT	CASSQQPGLGTEAFF
TRBV9	TRBJ2-1	NA	NA	TGTGCCAGCAGCGTAGGACTTACCTCCTACAATGAGCAGTTCTTC	CASSVGLTSYNEQFF
TRBV28	TRBJ2-6	NA	TRBD1	TGTGCCAGCAGTCCCGCAGGGGGCGCTGGGGCCAACGTCCTGACTTTC	CASSPAGGAGANVLTF
TRBV5-1	TRBJ2-4	NA	NA	TGCGCCAGCTCGTTAAGGTACGGCGGCGACATTCAGTACTTC	CASSLRYGGDIQYF
TRBV30	TRBJ2-7	NA	TRBD2	TGTGCCTGGTCACAGAGACTAGCGGGAGGGTGGGAGCAGTACTTC	CAWSQRLAGGWEQYF
TRBV28	TRBJ2-7	NA	TRBD2	TGTGCCAGCAGTTTAGGGGGGGAAGGGGCCTACGAGCAGTACTTC	CASSLGGEGAYEQYF
TRBV7-2	TRBJ2-1	few	TRBD1	TGTGCCAGCAGCCCAAGACAGGGGACCTACAATGAGCAGTTCTTC	CASSPRQGTYNEQFF
TRBV27	TRBJ1-5	NA	TRBD1	TGTGCCAGCAGTATCGACAGGGTTCAGCCCCAGCATTTT	CASSIDRVQPQHF
TRBV5-1	TRBJ2-1	NA	TRBD2	TGCGCCAGCAGCTTGGCGGTAGCGGGAGCCCCTTACAATGAGCAGTTCTTC	CASSLAVAGAPYNEQFF
TRBV28	TRBJ2-2	NA	NA	TGTGCCAGCAGTTCGTATTACAGACAGAACACCGGGGAGCTGTTTTTT	CASSSYYRQNTGELFF
TRBV3-1/TRBV3-2	TRBJ1-2	NA	TRBD1	TGTGCCAGCAGCGTAGGGACAGGGACTTATGGCTACACCTTC	CASSVGTGTYGYTF
TRBV27	TRBJ1-1	NA	NA	TGTGCCAGCAGTTATACGGGGGGGAACACTGAAGCTTTCTTT	CASSYTGGNTEAFF
TRBV15	TRBJ1-4	NA	NA	TGTGCCACCAGCAGAGAGGGAGGAATAGGTGAAAAACTGTTTTTT	CATSREGGIGEKLFF
TRBV6-5	TRBJ2-5	NA	TRBD2	TGTGCCAGCAGTTACTCGCCGGGGGGGGCAAAGACCCAGTACTTC	CASSYSPGGAKTQYF
TRBV30	TRBJ1-2	many	NA	TGTGCCTGGAGGGGCCTGGGTGGCTACACCTTC	CAWRGLGGYTF
TRBV27	TRBJ1-5	NA	NA	TGTGCCAGCAGTCTCACGGGGGTAAGACAGCCCCAGCATTTT	CASSLTGVRQPQHF
TRBV28	TRBJ1-5	NA	TRBD1	TGTGCCAGCAGTATCGACAGGGGTGAGGATCAGCCCCAGCATTTT	CASSIDRGEDQPQHF
TRBV29-1	TRBJ2-3	once	TRBD2	TGCAGCGCTACAGGGACTAGCGGTAGCACAGATACGCAGTATTTT	CSATGTSGSTDTQYF
TRBV5-1	TRBJ2-3	NA	NA	TGCGCCAGCAGCAACCGACAGAGCACAGATACGCAGTATTTT	CASSNRQSTDTQYF
TRBV29-1	TRBJ1-2	NA	TRBD1	TGCAGCGTTGAAGACGTACATTACAGGGGGCTCTCATCCTCTAACTATGGCTACACCTTC	CSVEDVHYRGLSSSNYGYTF
TRBV2	TRBJ2-1	NA	NA	TGTGCCAGCAGTCGTTTCAATGAGCAGTTCTTC	CASSRFNEQFF
TRBV9	TRBJ2-1	NA	NA	TGTGCCAGCAGCGTAGACCCCGGGAGAATGAATATGGGTGAGCAGTTCTTC	CASSVDPGRMNMGEQFF
TRBV10-3	TRBJ2-1	few	NA	TGTGCCATTGCGGACATTAAGAATGAGCAGTTCTTC	CAIADIKNEQFF
TRBV27	TRBJ2-3	NA	TRBD2	TGTGCCAGCACTTCACTAGCGGGGAGCACAGATACGCAGTATTTT	CASTSLAGSTDTQYF
TRBV7-2	TRBJ1-1	NA	TRBD1	TGTGCCAGCAGCTTAAGTTACAGGGGGGAGAATACTGAAGCTTTCTTT	CASSLSYRGENTEAFF
TRBV18	TRBJ1-1	NA	TRBD1	TGTGCCAGCTCACCGCGGGACAGGGCGGAAGCTTTCTTT	CASSPRDRAEAFF